The present entry profiles one T cell receptor beta chain with its context. Its specificity is unknown. The data derive from a study of T cells and Merkel cell carcinoma outcomes. Study conclusions and caveats: In Merkel cell carcinoma, repertoire and T-cell density reportedly predicted outcomes.

CDR1 is MNHNY, CDR2 SVGAGI, per germline (reference sequence). The CDR3 extends over 14 amino acids. The J segment lost 7 bases and the V segment lost 7 bases, leaving 12 bases of the junction unmatched. The data were produced by immunoSEQ multiplex PCR, yet TCRdb's version contains in-frame clones alone and is incomplete. The data contain roughly 350 clones, approximately 86% of them singletons. Material for sequencing was tumor tissue from Merkel cell carcinoma. The gene calls are TRBV6-6 and TRBJ1-1; the match to TRBD1 covers 7 bases. The TCR was taken from a human donor with Merkel cell carcinoma. Some clones in this sample may be carry-over from other donors' samples. The CDR3 loop reads CASTFETGIVEAFF. The CDR3 DNA reads TGTGCCAGCACCTTTGAGACAGGGATCGTTGAAGCTTTCTTT.